The 32 T cell receptor beta chains below come from one sample, sequenced in a study of T-cell reconstitution after alpha-beta-depleted transplantation in children. Study-wide points: Fresh T-cell production supplied most of the T-cell counts and diversity seen one year after transplant.

A TCRbeta library incorporating unique molecular identifiers was prepared. In TCRdb, the PCR reads were re-called with MiXCR into one record per CDR3 protein. The data show around 270,000 distinct CDR3 sequences, roughly 7.8% seen once. No antigen has been identified for these receptors. Material: peripheral blood, obtained 360 days after TCRalphabeta/CD19-depleted stem cell transplant. These receptors all come from a female patient between 2 and 15 years old who had a stem cell transplant for Fanconi anemia, so the T cells may come from the graft donor.

V and J are TRBV7-2 and TRBJ2-7, with D uncertain. The CDR3 totals 16 residues. CDR1 and CDR2 (germline): SGHTA, FQGNSA. With 0 bases removed from V and 4 bases from J, the gap between germline ends came to 16 bases. CDR3 loop: CASSLANINLDYEQYF. Here the CDR3 DNA reads TGTGCCAGCAGCTTAGCTAACATCAATCTAGATTACGAGCAGTACTTC.

This sequence joins TRBV29-1 and TRBJ2-3; 7 bases are shared with TRBD2. Germline values: CDR1 SQVTM, CDR2 ANQGSEA. The junction had 18 bases not matched to a gene; V was cut back by 6 bases and J by 3 bases. This CDR3 spans 17 amino acids. In DNA, the CDR3 is TGCAGCGTAGAGGGATCGTCCGGTGCGGGAGCAACAGATACGCAGTATTTT. This gives the protein CSVEGSSGAGATDTQYF.

The chain is built from TRBV18 and TRBJ2-7, with 10 bases lining up with TRBD1. Unmatched junction bases numbered 9, after V lost 5 bases and J lost 5 bases. Germline V gene lookup returns CDR1 KGHSH and CDR2 LQKENI. The CDR3 runs to 15 residues. In nucleotides, the CDR3 is TGTGCCAGCTCATCACGACAGGGGGCTAGCGACGAGCAGTACTTC. This encodes CASSSRQGASDEQYF.

In this sample, this clonotype turned up a few times. This chain joins TRBV11-2 and TRBJ2-3; D unresolved. The CDR3 contains 14 residues. V shed 5 bases and J shed 6 bases, with 15 bases lying between them. From germline, CDR1 is SGHAT and CDR2 FQNNGV. CDR3 sequence reads: CASSLVRWSDTQYF. Here the CDR3 DNA reads TGTGCCAGCAGCCTTGTACGTTGGTCGGATACGCAGTATTTT.

There are many counts of this clonotype. The chain joins TRBV4-1 to TRBJ1-6; perhaps TRBD1 as D (5 bases). V was shortened by 6 bases and J by 7 bases, with 13 bases between the two germline ends. CDR1 and CDR2 (germline): MGHRA, YSYEKL. The CDR3 length is 14 residues. In DNA form, the CDR3 reads TGCGCCAGCAGTCATCGGGACTCAAATTCACCCCTCCACTTT. Amino acids: CASSHRDSNSPLHF.

J is TRBJ1-1 and V is TRBV6-5; 9 positions agree with TRBD1. V lost 4 bases to trimming and J lost 1 base; unmatched junction nucleotides: 7. CDR1 and CDR2 (germline): MNHEY, SVGAGI. The CDR3 length is 16 residues. CDR3 sequence reads: CASSSIAGQGNTEAFF. The CDR3 region has the DNA TGTGCCAGCAGTTCCATCGCGGGACAGGGGAACACTGAAGCTTTCTTT.

This clonotype has a handful of counts. The chain uses TRBV28 and TRBJ1-5; D gene uncertain. The V gene lost 5 bases and the J gene lost 3 bases, with 11 bases spanning the gap. This CDR3 has 14 amino acids. From germline, CDR1 is MDHEN and CDR2 SYDVKM. CDR3 in DNA: TGTGCCAGCAGTCTATCTGGATTCAATCAGCCCCAGCATTTT. Protein: CASSLSGFNQPQHF. Complete variable domain (other parts from reference TRBV28 and TRBJ1-5): DVKVTQSSRYLVKRTGEKVFLECVQDMDHENMFWYRQDPGLGLRLIYFSYDVKMKEKGDIPEGYSVSREKKERFSLILESASTNQTSMYLCASSLSGFNQPQHFGDGTRLSIL.

This clonotype showed up many times. The chain has TRBV29-1 and TRBJ1-4; D is unresolved. V was trimmed by 4 bases and J by 0 bases, leaving 6 bases between them. The CDR3 covers 13 residues. Germline V gene sequence: CDR1 SQVTM, CDR2 ANQGSEA. CDR3 sequence (DNA): TGCAGCGTTGGAGGTGCAACTAATGAAAAACTGTTTTTT. Its protein product is CSVGGATNEKLFF.

This clonotype was picked up many times. The V call is TRBV12-3 or TRBV12-4, the J call TRBJ2-7; D remains ambiguous. The V end was cut by 7 bases, the J end by 2 bases, with 21 bases between. The CDR3 consists of 16 residues. The CDR3 here is CASTPFSSSIPYEQYF. CDR3 coding DNA: TGTGCCAGCACCCCCTTCTCGTCCAGTATCCCCTACGAGCAGTACTTC.

This clonotype was observed many times. The chain is built from TRBV28 and TRBJ2-1, with TRBD2 matching 12 bases. The length of the CDR3 is 15 residues. The germline CDR1 and CDR2 sequences are MDHEN and SYDVKM. V was pared by 2 bases and J by 6 bases, with 2 bases of the junction left unmatched. As DNA, the CDR3 is TGTGCCAGCAGTTTACTAGCGGGAGGGGTCAATGAGCAGTTCTTC. Translating it yields CASSLLAGGVNEQFF.

V and J are TRBV4-2 and TRBJ2-5, with 12 bases fitting TRBD2. With 2 bases clipped from V and 4 bases from J, the junction kept 5 bases outside the gene matches. The CDR3 length is 16 residues. The germline V gene has CDR1 LGHNA and CDR2 YNFKEQ. The CDR3 coding sequence is TGTGCCAGCAGCCAAATACTAGCGGGGGGCGGAGAGACCCAGTACTTC. This translates into CASSQILAGGGETQYF.

This chain uses TRBV11-2 with TRBJ2-2; D gene ambiguous. The length of the CDR3 is 14 residues. The V gene lost 0 bases and the J gene lost 3 bases, with 5 bases spanning the gap. Germline V gene data show CDR1 as SGHAT and CDR2 as FQNNGV. The CDR3 DNA is TGTGCCAGCAGCTTAGATTCTTACACCGGGGAGCTGTTTTTT. It translates to CASSLDSYTGELFF.

Only a few counts were recorded for this clonotype. This chain uses TRBV18 with TRBJ2-2; the D gene is possibly TRBD2 (5 bases). With 3 bases removed from V and 6 bases from J, the gap between germline ends came to 11 bases. The V gene's germline CDR1 is KGHSH and CDR2 LQKENI. There are 14 residues in the CDR3. CDR3 region: CASSPLTIAGELFF. For the CDR3, the DNA is TGTGCCAGCTCACCGCTGACTATAGCCGGGGAGCTGTTTTTT.

This clonotype has a count of ten or more. The chain couples TRBV29-1 to TRBJ2-5, with D possibly TRBD1 on 6 matching bases. Trimming left V 7 bases short and J 2 bases short, with 14 bases between. CDR3 length: 13 residues. Germline CDR1 reads SQVTM; CDR2 reads ANQGSEA. This chain's CDR3 is CSAGQSSQETQYF. The CDR3 DNA sequence: TGCAGCGCTGGACAGTCCTCTCAAGAGACCCAGTACTTC.

This clonotype was counted a single time. The chain joins TRBV5-1 to TRBJ2-1; 8 bases fit TRBD1. Germline loops: CDR1 SGHRS, CDR2 YFSETQ. Trimming removed 5 bases from V and 3 bases from J; junction bases left unmatched: 7. This CDR3 has 15 residues. For the CDR3, the DNA is TGCGCCAGCAGTCCGTTGACAGGGGTCTACAATGAGCAGTTCTTC. This codes for CASSPLTGVYNEQFF.

This clonotype was recorded at least ten times. This chain connects TRBV12-3 or TRBV12-4 to TRBJ2-7; no definite D call. The CDR3 is 13 amino acids. The V end lost 6 bases, the J end lost 0 bases, and 9 bases lay between the germline ends. The chain's CDR3 is CASSDGSSYEQYF. For the CDR3, the DNA is TGTGCCAGCAGCGACGGCAGCTCCTACGAGCAGTACTTC.

This clonotype was detected ten times or more. The chain has TRBV7-2 and TRBJ1-2; TRBD1 might be the D (5 bases). CDR3 length equals 16 residues. The V gene's germline CDR1 is SGHTA and CDR2 FQGNSA. Trimming pared 1 base from V and 3 bases from J, leaving 15 bases between. The CDR3 region is CASSLGGAGTHYGYTF. The CDR3 DNA reads as TGTGCCAGCAGCTTAGGAGGGGCTGGGACGCACTATGGCTACACCTTC.

This clonotype turned up a few times. This chain joins TRBV19 and TRBJ1-5; the D gene is possibly TRBD1 (6 bases). The CDR3 consists of 18 residues. Trimming took 0 bases from V and 1 from J, leaving 16 bases between them. Germline CDR1 LNHDA, CDR2 SQIVND (reference sequence). The CDR3 bases are TGTGCCAGTAGTATAGATCTGGAGGGGGGACACAGCAATCAGCCCCAGCATTTT. This gives the protein CASSIDLEGGHSNQPQHF.

In its sample, this clonotype was seen many times. The chain is built from TRBV12-3 or TRBV12-4 and TRBJ1-4; no clear D gene. CDR3 length: 13 residues. V dropped 5 bases and J dropped 8 bases, with 12 bases sitting between them. The CDR3 here is CASSTRGGEKLFF. The CDR3 nucleotides are TGTGCCAGCAGTACCCGCGGAGGAGAAAAACTGTTTTTT.

This clonotype was picked up many times. The rearrangement joins TRBV5-1 to TRBJ2-1, with D unclear. This CDR3 is built from 13 residues. V was cut by 10 bases and J by 6 bases, with 17 bases left in between. CDR1 is SGHRS, CDR2 YFSETQ, per germline. This CDR3 reads CACSSSGVNEQFF. The DNA for the CDR3 is TGCGCCTGCTCCTCCTCGGGCGTCAATGAGCAGTTCTTC.

V gene TRBV7-6 combines with J gene TRBJ1-1; no clear D gene. The CDR3 runs to 13 residues. Germline CDR1 and CDR2: SGHVS and FNYEAQ. Between the trimmed V and J ends, which lost 8 bases and 4 bases, there was a span of 14 bases. CDR3 sequence: CASRKGISTEAFF. The CDR3 DNA is TGTGCCAGCCGGAAGGGAATTTCCACTGAAGCTTTCTTT.

This clonotype is labeled medium-sized. The chain links TRBV3-1 to TRBJ2-7; 7 bases are shared with TRBD2. CDR1 and CDR2 from the germline V gene are LGHDT and YNNKEL (reference sequence). This CDR3 has 13 residues. V lost 9 bases, J lost 3 bases, and 8 bases stayed unmatched. The CDR3 DNA follows: TGTGCCAGTCTGGGGGGGGGAAACTACGAGCAGTACTTC. Translation gives CASLGGGNYEQYF.

The chain joins TRBV5-1 to TRBJ2-7; 7 positions agree with TRBD2. The germline V gene encodes CDR1 SGHRS and CDR2 YFSETQ. Germline trimming cut 1 base from V and 6 bases from J; bases unmatched to any gene: 7. CDR3 length equals 14 residues. For the CDR3, the DNA is TGCGCCAGCAGCTTGAGTGGCGGGAGTACCGAGCAGTACGTC. Amino acid sequence: CASSLSGGSTEQYV.

This clonotype was seen ten or more times. The chain links TRBV20-1 to TRBJ2-3; the match to TRBD2 covers 9 bases. The germline gives CDR1 DFQATT, CDR2 SNEGSKA (reference sequence). The V gene end was trimmed by 6 bases and the J gene end by 2 bases; junction bases not matched to a gene: 6. The CDR3 has 14 amino acids. The CDR3 bases are TGCAGTGCGCTAGCGGGGTTTGCCACAGATACGCAGTATTTT. As protein: CSALAGFATDTQYF.

This clonotype was seen only a few times. The chain joins TRBV27 to TRBJ1-1, with D perhaps TRBD1 (6 bases). V shed 6 bases and J shed 3 bases, with 14 bases lying between them. The CDR3 has 14 residues. Germline V gives CDR1 MNHEY, CDR2 SMNVEV (reference sequence). CDR3 in amino acids: CASRPHTGYTEAFF. CDR3 nucleotide sequence: TGTGCCAGCAGACCACACACAGGGTACACTGAAGCTTTCTTT.

At least ten counts were recorded for this clonotype. This sequence joins TRBV29-1 and TRBJ2-3; 7 positions agree with TRBD2. V was clipped by 7 bases and J by 0 bases; unmatched bases: 10. In germline, CDR1 is SQVTM, CDR2 ANQGSEA. The CDR3 consists of 15 residues. The CDR3 DNA sequence: TGCAGCGGGGGTGGGCTAGCGGAAAGCACAGATACGCAGTATTTT. The encoded protein is CSGGGLAESTDTQYF.

This clonotype was recorded once. J is TRBJ2-5 and V is TRBV27; 13 bases fit TRBD2. The ends lost 4 bases at V and 1 base at J; junction bases unmatched: 6. The CDR3 covers 17 residues. Germline assignment: CDR1 MNHEY and CDR2 SMNVEV (reference sequence). CDR3 sequence: CASSSAGLAGFQETQYF. The CDR3, as DNA: TGTGCCAGCAGTTCAGCGGGACTAGCGGGGTTCCAAGAGACCCAGTACTTC.

This clonotype was observed at least ten times. The chain recombines TRBV15 with TRBJ2-5, with 7 bases matching TRBD2. Trimming cost V 0 bases and J 5 bases; bases outside gene matches: 9. This CDR3 has 16 amino acids. The V gene's germline CDR1 is LNHNV and CDR2 YYDKDF (reference sequence). DNA of the CDR3: TGTGCCACCAGCAGAGACCCGGGACTATCCCAGGAGACCCAGTACTTC. It translates to CATSRDPGLSQETQYF. The full variable domain, its missing parts supplied by reference TRBV15 and TRBJ2-5, is DAMVIQNPRYQVTQFGKPVTLSCSQTLNHNVMYWYQQKSSQAPKLLFHYYDKDFNNEADTPDNFQSRRPNTSFCFLDIRSPGLGDTAMYLCATSRDPGLSQETQYFGPGTRLLVL.

The sample holds a few counts of this clonotype. The gene calls are TRBV24-1 and TRBJ2-7, with a tentative D call TRBD2 (6 bases). Trimming shortened V by 3 bases and J by 0 bases, and 11 bases separated the two germline ends. The CDR3 consists of 15 residues. Per the germline V gene, CDR1 is KGHDR and CDR2 is SFDVKD. The CDR3 bases are TGTGCCACCAGTGATGGGGGGACCCGCTCCTACGAGCAGTACTTC. Translating it yields CATSDGGTRSYEQYF.

This clonotype occurred many times. The rearrangement uses TRBV12-3 or TRBV12-4 and TRBJ1-1; 7 positions agree with TRBD1. The CDR3 spans 16 residues. V shed 6 bases and J 0 bases; nucleotides not matched to a gene: 10. The CDR3 DNA follows: TGTGCCAGCAGCCGGGACAGCCAATTATTGAACACTGAAGCTTTCTTT. Translated, it gives CASSRDSQLLNTEAFF.

This clonotype has ten or more counts. The chain uses TRBV7-2 and TRBJ2-5, with 10 bases matching TRBD2. The CDR3 contains 16 residues. V shed 3 bases and J 1 base; nucleotides not matched to a gene: 5. CDR1 is SGHTA and CDR2 is FQGNSA in the germline V gene. The CDR3 here is CASSFILAGTQETQYF. CDR3 DNA: TGTGCCAGCAGCTTCATACTAGCGGGGACCCAAGAGACCCAGTACTTC.

This clonotype was observed many times. The gene calls are TRBV5-1 and TRBJ2-1, with D unresolved. V was clipped by 0 bases and J by 0 bases, with 10 bases between them. Germline V CDR1 and CDR2: SGHRS, YFSETQ. The length of the CDR3 is 16 residues. The CDR3 sequence is CASSLGTPSSYNEQFF. DNA of the CDR3: TGCGCCAGCAGCTTGGGGACCCCCAGCTCCTACAATGAGCAGTTCTTC. Full variable domain (missing parts from reference TRBV5-1 and TRBJ2-1): KAGVTQTPRYLIKTRGQQVTLSCSPISGHRSVSWYQQTPGQGLQFLFEYFSETQRNKGNFPGRFSGRQFSNSRSEMNVSTLELGDSALYLCASSLGTPSSYNEQFFGPGTRLTVL.